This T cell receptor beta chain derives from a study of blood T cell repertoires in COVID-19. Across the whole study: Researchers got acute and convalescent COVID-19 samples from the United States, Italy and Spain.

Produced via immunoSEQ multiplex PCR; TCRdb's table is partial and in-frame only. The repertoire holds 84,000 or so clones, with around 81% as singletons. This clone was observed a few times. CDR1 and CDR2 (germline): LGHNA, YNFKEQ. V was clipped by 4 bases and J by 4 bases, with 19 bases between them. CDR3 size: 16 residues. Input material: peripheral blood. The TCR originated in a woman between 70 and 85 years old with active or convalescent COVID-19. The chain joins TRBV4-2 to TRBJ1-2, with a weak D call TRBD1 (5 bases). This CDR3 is CASSPGGLSDVYGYTF. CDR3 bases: TGTGCCAGCAGCCCCGGGGGACTTTCCGATGTCTATGGCTACACCTTC.